This T cell receptor (beta chain) was identified during a study of CD8 T cells in Susac syndrome (dated by TCRdb to the late 2010s). Background for the entire study: Whether CD8+ T cell activation and differentiation in Susac syndrome was antigen driven was tested using repertoire sequencing. Broad study findings and their caveats: The TCR sequencing and HLA analysis was acknowledged to have included a relatively small number of individuals.

As regards this clonotype: The specificity of this receptor is unknown. No per-base quality is available; no much larger clone lies one base away.

RNA was extracted with the RNeasy kit and about 0.5 to 1 ug was reverse transcribed using random hexamers. The immunoSEQ multiplex PCR assay, covering 54 Vbeta and 13 Jbeta segments, was used to amplify TCR beta CDR3 regions. PCR amplification bias was corrected by using a synthetic template baseline for primer optimization and computational correction. Per the source publication's procedure: Only productive sequences were kept, with reads annotated to V, D and J genes according to IMGT and analyzed in immunoSEQ Analyzer. Clonality was computed as one minus Shannon entropy normalized by log2 of the number of productive unique sequences. For each patient and control, public and private clones were evaluated among the 100 most prevalent clones. Susac-specific clones were defined as absent from healthy and MS cohorts, over a thousand published viral clones and other ImmuneACCESS disease sequences. The public sequencing data were trimmed at Q25 with fastp and processed into clonotypes with MiXCR by TCRdb, which kept only in-frame beta chains. Each CDR3 protein gets just one entry, which takes the most common genes and DNA from the rows behind it. TCRdb, not the authors, supplied the V and J calls. This sample comprises around 69,000 distinct CDR3 sequences, roughly 95% of them detected only once. The top ten hold 0.11% of the sample.

Peripheral blood CD8+ and CD4+ T cells from healthy donors, Susac syndrome patients and multiple sclerosis patients were profiled using high-throughput TCR beta sequencing. Multiple sclerosis controls were treatment-naive patients with stable or active relapsing-remitting disease fulfilling revised McDonald criteria. Bulk CD8+ and CD4+ T cells were purified by magnetic negative isolation, while CD8+ TEMRA cells were enriched using FACS. Blood was drawn into EDTA tubes, processed within 24 hours, and PBMCs were isolated by density gradient centrifugation. PBMCs intended for TCR sequencing were cryopreserved in liquid nitrogen and thawed later in a water bath at 37 degrees C. A purity of at least 90% was achieved for sorted or isolated CD4+, CD8+ and CD8+ TEMRA cells. From the germline V gene (reference sequence), CDR1 is LNHNV and CDR2 is YYDKDF. The germline ends are 10 bases apart after V is trimmed by 1 base and J by 1 base. The CDR3 has 15 amino acids, counting the end cysteine and phenylalanine. The only DNA kept is the CDR3, 45 bases in frame from the first base.

This clonotype was sampled from a human donor with multiple sclerosis. The material sequenced was CD4+ T cells from PBMCs. This receptor chain uses TRBV15 and TRBJ2-5; a weak D assignment points to TRBD2 (6 bases agree). DNA sequence: TGTGCCACCAGCAGAGCAGGAGGGGTCCAAGAGACCCAGTACTTC. The resulting protein is CATSRAGGVQETQYF. Beyond the CDR3, the reference TRBV15 and TRBJ2-5 genes provide the residues; the full variable domain reads: DAMVIQNPRYQVTQFGKPVTLSCSQTLNHNVMYWYQQKSSQAPKLLFHYYDKDFNNEADTPDNFQSRRPNTSFCFLDIRSPGLGDTAMYLCATSRAGGVQETQYFGPGTRLLVL.